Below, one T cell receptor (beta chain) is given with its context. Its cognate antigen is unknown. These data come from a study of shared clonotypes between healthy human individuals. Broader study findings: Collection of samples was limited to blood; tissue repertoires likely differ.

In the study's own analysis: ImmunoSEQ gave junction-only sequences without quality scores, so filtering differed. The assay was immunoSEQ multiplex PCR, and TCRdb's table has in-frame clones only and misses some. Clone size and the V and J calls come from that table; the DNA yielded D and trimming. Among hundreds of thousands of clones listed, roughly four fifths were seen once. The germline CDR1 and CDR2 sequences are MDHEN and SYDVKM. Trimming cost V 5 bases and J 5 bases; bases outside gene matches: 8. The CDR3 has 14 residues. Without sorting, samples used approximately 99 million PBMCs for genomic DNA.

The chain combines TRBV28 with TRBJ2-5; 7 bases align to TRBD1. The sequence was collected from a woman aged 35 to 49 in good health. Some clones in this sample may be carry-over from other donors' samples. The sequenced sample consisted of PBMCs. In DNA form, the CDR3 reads TGTGCCAGCAGTCCACTCGACAGGGATGAGACCCAGTACTTC. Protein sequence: CASSPLDRDETQYF.